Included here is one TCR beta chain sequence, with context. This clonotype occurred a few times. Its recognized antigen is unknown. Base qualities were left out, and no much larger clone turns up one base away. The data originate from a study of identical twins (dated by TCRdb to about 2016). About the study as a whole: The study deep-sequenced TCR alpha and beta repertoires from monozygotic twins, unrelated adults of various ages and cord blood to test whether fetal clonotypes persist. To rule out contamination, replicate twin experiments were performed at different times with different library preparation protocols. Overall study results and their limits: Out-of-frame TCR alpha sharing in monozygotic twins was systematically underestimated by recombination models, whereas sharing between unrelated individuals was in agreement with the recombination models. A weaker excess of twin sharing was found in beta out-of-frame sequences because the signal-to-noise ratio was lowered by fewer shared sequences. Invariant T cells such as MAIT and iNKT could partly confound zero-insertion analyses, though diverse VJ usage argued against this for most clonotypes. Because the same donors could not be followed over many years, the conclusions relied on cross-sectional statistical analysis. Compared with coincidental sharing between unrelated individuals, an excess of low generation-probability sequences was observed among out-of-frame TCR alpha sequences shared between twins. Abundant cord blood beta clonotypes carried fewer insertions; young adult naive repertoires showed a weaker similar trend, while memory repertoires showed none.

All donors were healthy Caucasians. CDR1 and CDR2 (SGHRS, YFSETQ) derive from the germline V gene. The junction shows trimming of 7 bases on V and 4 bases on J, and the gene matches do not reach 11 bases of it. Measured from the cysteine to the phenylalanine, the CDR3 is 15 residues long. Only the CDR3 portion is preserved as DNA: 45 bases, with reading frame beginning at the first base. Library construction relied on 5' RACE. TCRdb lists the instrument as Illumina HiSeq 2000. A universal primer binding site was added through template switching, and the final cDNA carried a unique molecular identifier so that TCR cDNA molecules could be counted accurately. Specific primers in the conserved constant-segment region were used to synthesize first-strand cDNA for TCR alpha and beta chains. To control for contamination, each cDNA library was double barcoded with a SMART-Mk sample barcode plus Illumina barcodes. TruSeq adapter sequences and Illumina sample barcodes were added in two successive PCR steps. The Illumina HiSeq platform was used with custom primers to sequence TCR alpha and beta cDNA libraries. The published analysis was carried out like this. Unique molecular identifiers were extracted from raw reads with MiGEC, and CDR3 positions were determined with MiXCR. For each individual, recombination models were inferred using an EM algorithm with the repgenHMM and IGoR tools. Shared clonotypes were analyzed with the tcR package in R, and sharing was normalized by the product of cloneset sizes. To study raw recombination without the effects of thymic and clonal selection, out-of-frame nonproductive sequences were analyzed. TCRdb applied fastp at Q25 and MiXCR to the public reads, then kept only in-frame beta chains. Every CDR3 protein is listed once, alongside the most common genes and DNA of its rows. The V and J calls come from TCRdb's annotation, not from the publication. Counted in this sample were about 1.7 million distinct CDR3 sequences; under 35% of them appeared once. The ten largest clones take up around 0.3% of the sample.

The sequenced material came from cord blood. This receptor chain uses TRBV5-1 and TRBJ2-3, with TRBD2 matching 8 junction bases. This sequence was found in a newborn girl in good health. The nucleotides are TGCGCCAGCTCCCTGACTAGCGCAGTCCCAGATACGCAGTATTTT. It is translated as CASSLTSAVPDTQYF.